What follows describes a single TCR beta chain. In the authors' workflow: Nucleated cell counts were estimated from reference gene primer amplification. Data came from immunoSEQ multiplex PCR; TCRdb stores just in-frame clones and leaves some out. Clone size and V and J calls were adopted from that table, with D and trimming inferred from the DNA. The sample comprises 250,000 to 300,000 clones, more than 75% of which are singletons, and 0.75% to 1% rests with the top ten. The data were taken from a study of blood T cell repertoires in COVID-19. Study details: Sites across the United States, Italy and Spain contributed samples from acute and convalescent COVID-19. T cells, B-cell-depleted T cells, or PBMCs provided the cDNA or gDNA that served as material.

V lost 2 bases, J lost 2 bases, and 28 bases lay in between. Looked up from germline, CDR1 is LGHDT and CDR2 is YNNKEL (reference sequence). This CDR3 has 21 amino acids. The specimen was peripheral blood. The source is a woman in her thirties or forties who had recovered from COVID-19. The chain couples TRBV3-1 (or the pseudogene TRBV3-2) to TRBJ1-3; no definite D call. The CDR3 spells CASSQMTGRGSPSLAGNTIYF. The CDR3 DNA follows: TGTGCCAGCAGCCAAATGACCGGGAGAGGTAGCCCCTCTCTAGCTGGAAACACCATATATTTT.